Listed below are T cell receptor beta chains from one sample, sequenced in a study of shared clonotypes between healthy human individuals. The table came from immunoSEQ multiplex PCR; TCRdb's copy has only in-frame clones and leaves some out. The sample lists 1.5 million to 1.9 million clones, under 99% occurring once. Source material: naive CD4+ T cells sorted from blood. The receptors were sampled from a man aged 30 to 45 in good health. The CDR3 runs from the conserved cysteine through the conserved F or W. A D gene is named only where the DNA matches it firmly.

TGTGCCAGTAGCAAGATGGGAAATGAAAAACTGTTTTTT | CASSKMGNEKLFF | - | TRBJ1-4 | TRBV19 | 13
TGTGCCAGCAGTCTCGTACTAGCGGGTGGGAATGAGCAGTTCTTC | CASSLVLAGGNEQFF | TRBD2 | TRBJ2-1 | TRBV28 | 15
TGTGCCAGCAGCTACGAACGTGCGGACACCGGGGAGCTGTTTTTT | CASSYERADTGELFF | - | TRBJ2-2 | TRBV6-5 | 15
TGTGCCAGCAGTCCGGGCCGAACAGGAGCCCAAGAGACCCAGTACTTC | CASSPGRTGAQETQYF | - | TRBJ2-5 | TRBV28 | 16
TGTGCCAGCAGCCCGACAGGGAGGATGGGTGAGCAGTACTTC | CASSPTGRMGEQYF | - | TRBJ2-7 | TRBV5-5 | 14
TGTGCCAGCAGCTTGGTTGGAGTTGCAACTAATGAAAAACTGTTTTTT | CASSLVGVATNEKLFF | - | TRBJ1-4 | TRBV5-5 | 16
TGTGCCAGTAGTATACCGATCTCCGGGACTAGCGGGATGTCCTACGAGCAGTACTTC | CASSIPISGTSGMSYEQYF | TRBD2 | TRBJ2-7 | TRBV19 | 19
TGTGCCATCAGCTTCGACCGGGGCTTCCAAGAGACCCAGTACTTC | CAISFDRGFQETQYF | - | TRBJ2-5 | TRBV10-3 | 15
TGTGCCAGCAGTGAAAGGGCGGGAGGGTACAATGAGCAGTTCTTC | CASSERAGGYNEQFF | TRBD2 | TRBJ2-1 | TRBV6-1 | 15
TGCGCCAGCAGTGAGCGGCTCGCCTCCTACAATGAGCAGTTCTTC | CASSERLASYNEQFF | - | TRBJ2-1 | TRBV10-1 | 15
TGTGCCAGCAGTTTTGGCAGGGGGCGATCTTCCTATGGCTACACCTTC | CASSFGRGRSSYGYTF | TRBD1 | TRBJ1-2 | TRBV28 | 16
TGCGCCAGCAGCTTGTACACCTCCTACGAGCAGTACTTC | CASSLYTSYEQYF | - | TRBJ2-7 | TRBV5-1 | 13
TGTGCCAGCAGCTCGGTAGCCGAGAGCACAGATACGCAGTATTTT | CASSSVAESTDTQYF | - | TRBJ2-3 | TRBV5-4 | 15
TGTGCCAGCAGCGTAGCAGTCTCTGGAAACACCATATATTTT | CASSVAVSGNTIYF | - | TRBJ1-3 | TRBV9 | 14
TGTGCCAGCAGTTCTGGGACAGTGTGGACTGAAGCTTTCTTT | CASSSGTVWTEAFF | TRBD1 | TRBJ1-1 | TRBV25-1 | 14
TGTGCCAGTAGTGCCGGGACAGGGATTTACGAGCAGTACTTC | CASSAGTGIYEQYF | TRBD1 | TRBJ2-7 | TRBV19 | 14
TGTGCCAGCTCCCCGGGGCCTAGCGGGTTTAACGAGCAGTTCTTC | CASSPGPSGFNEQFF | TRBD2 | TRBJ2-1 | TRBV11-2 | 15
TGTGCCAGCAGTAACACAGGGGTCGGGCAGTACTTC | CASSNTGVGQYF | TRBD1 | TRBJ2-7 | TRBV27 | 12
TGTGCCAGCAGCGTAGGTCTAGCGGGAGAAGGAAGGACCGAGCAGTACTTC | CASSVGLAGEGRTEQYF | TRBD2 | TRBJ2-7 | TRBV9 | 17
TGCAGCGTTGCACAGGGAGAACAAGCTTTCTTT | CSVAQGEQAFF | - | TRBJ1-1 | TRBV29-1 | 11
TGTGCCAGCTCACAGGCGCTTGTAGGAGCTAATGAAAAACTGTTTTTT | CASSQALVGANEKLFF | - | TRBJ1-4 | TRBV18 | 16
TGTGCCAGCAGTGCTTACATGGAGGGCGGCTATGGCTACACCTTC | CASSAYMEGGYGYTF | - | TRBJ1-2 | TRBV6-4 | 15